This record covers a single T cell receptor gamma chain. This clone was detected a few times. Its antigen specificity is not known. No base quality values were provided; no much bigger clone lies one nucleotide off. This specimen belongs to a study of intestinal T cells in coeliac disease (dated by TCRdb to 2020 to 2022). Broadly, across the study: Coeliac patients were found to be much younger than controls, with mean ages of around 16.0 versus 57 years recorded in the TRG cohort. A second, larger TCR-gamma (TRG) cohort included duodenal biopsies from approximately 36 coeliac disease patients and 20 to 25 non-coeliac controls. The TCR-delta (TRD) cohort included duodenal biopsies from around eleven coeliac disease patients and around eleven non-coeliac controls. Overall study outcomes, separate from this receptor: TRD kmer-based clustering correctly classified all 20 or so biopsies in training, with a reported leave-one-out accuracy of about 93%. FFPE-derived DNA was found to be relatively degraded, and loss of a proportion of TCR sequences in each sample was likely caused by this degradation. The coeliac group and the control group were significantly different in age, but an analysis split by age did not give significant classification. There was no way to tell repeated CDR3 amino acid sequences apart from PCR duplicates. Of approximately 54 biopsies, around 51 (approximately 94%) were correctly classified by TRG clustering, which had a reported leave-one-out accuracy of roughly 87%.

The library was produced with multiplex PCR. This sample was sequenced with an Ion Torrent PGM. TRG repertoires were amplified from around 200 ng of biopsy DNA using the LymphoTrack kit, whose primers carry Illumina adapters. TRG amplicons were purified using AMPure XP beads, were quantified on a 2100 Bioanalyzer, and were pooled equimolarly. An Ion PGM instrument was used to sequence the TRG libraries. Processing in the source paper ran as follows. FastX discarded any read in which over 10% of nucleotides had a quality score below the third quartile for that patient. IMGT/HighV-QUEST was used to align reads in order to assign V, D and J genes, locate CDR3 regions and judge functionality. Sequences were converted to amino acids, and every sequence predicted to be non-functional was removed. CDR3s were split into kmers, with and without positional annotation; kmer frequencies underwent PCA, and samples were clustered using all 1023 combinations of PCs 1-10. Classification was validated by leave-one-out cross-validation, in which parameters were re-optimised on the remaining samples each time. Shannon diversity was calculated using the vegan R package from repeated random subsamples equal to the lowest read count. With CATT, TCRdb called clones again from the public reads; duplicate DNA rows were later joined. These V and J calls derive from TCRdb rather than the authors' analysis. The sample profile shows thousands of gamma-chain clones; roughly 45% of them were found once. 4.5% to 6% of the sample rests with the top ten.

Genomic DNA was extracted with the QIAamp DNA FFPE tissue kit from ten 5-um FFPE scrolls per case. To test whether coeliac disease could be classified from the TCR repertoire, the study used duodenal biopsies that were formalin-fixed paraffin-embedded, fully anonymised, and surplus to diagnostic needs. V and J are trimmed by 0 bases and 6 bases, and the gene matches miss 8 bases of the junction. CDR1 and CDR2 were assigned from the germline V gene as EGSNGY and YDSYNSKV. Including the terminal cysteine and phenylalanine, the CDR3 comprises 14 residues. Just CDR3 DNA is preserved here, 42 bases in frame from base 1.

Input material: a duodenal biopsy. The receptor was isolated from a human donor with celiac disease. Recombination linked TRGV2 to TRGJ1 or TRGJ2. The CDR3 protein sequence reads: CATWDGPEGYKKLF. The bases are TGTGCCACCTGGGACGGGCCCGAGGGTTATAAGAAACTCTTT.